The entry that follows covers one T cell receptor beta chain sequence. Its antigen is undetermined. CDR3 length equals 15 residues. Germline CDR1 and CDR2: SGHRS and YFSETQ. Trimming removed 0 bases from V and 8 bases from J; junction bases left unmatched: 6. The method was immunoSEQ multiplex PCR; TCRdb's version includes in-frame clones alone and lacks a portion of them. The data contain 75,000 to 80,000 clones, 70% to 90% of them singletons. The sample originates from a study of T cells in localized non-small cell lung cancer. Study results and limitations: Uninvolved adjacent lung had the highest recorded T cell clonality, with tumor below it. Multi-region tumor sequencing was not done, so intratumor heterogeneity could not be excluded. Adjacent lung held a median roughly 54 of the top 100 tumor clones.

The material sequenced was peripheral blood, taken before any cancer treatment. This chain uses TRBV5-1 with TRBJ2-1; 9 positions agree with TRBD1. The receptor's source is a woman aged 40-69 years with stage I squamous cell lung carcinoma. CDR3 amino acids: CASSLEQGARDEQFF. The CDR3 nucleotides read TGCGCCAGCAGCTTGGAACAGGGGGCACGCGATGAGCAGTTCTTC.